These 23 T cell receptor beta chains came from one sample sequenced in a study of T cell clones after liver transplantation. Sequencing used immunoSEQ multiplex PCR; TCRdb keeps in-frame clones, though not all of them. Found here are roughly 100,000 clones, around 83% of them singletons; the top ten hold over 0.75%. Sequenced material: CD4+ T cells from blood, taken before liver transplant. The receptors were gathered from a human donor who received a liver transplant.

V usage is TRBV11-2 and J usage is TRBJ2-3; TRBD2 aligns across 9 bases. Germline CDR1 reads SGHAT; CDR2 reads FQNNGV. The CDR3 consists of 14 residues. Trimming took 6 bases from V and 5 from J; bases not matched to a gene: 6. DNA for the CDR3: TGTGCCAGCAGGGTGCTAGCGGGAATAGATACGCAGTATTTT. Amino acids: CASRVLAGIDTQYF.

The genes are TRBV9 and TRBJ1-2; 8 bases agree with TRBD1. With 3 bases clipped from V and 9 bases from J, the junction kept 16 bases outside the gene matches. This CDR3 comprises 16 residues. The V gene's germline CDR1 is SGDLS and CDR2 YYNGEE. CDR3 amino acids: CASSARRKQGEPSYTF. The CDR3 bases are TGTGCCAGCAGCGCACGACGAAAACAGGGGGAGCCAAGCTACACCTTC.

This chain joins TRBV18 and TRBJ1-5; D is unresolved. This CDR3 is 14 amino acids long. CDR1 and CDR2 (germline): KGHSH, LQKENI. The ends were cut back, 3 bases at V and 8 bases at J, with 14 bases in the middle. The CDR3 spells CASSPDKGAEPQHF. CDR3 nucleotides: TGTGCCAGCTCACCCGACAAGGGAGCCGAGCCCCAGCATTTT.

V and J are TRBV6-6 and TRBJ1-5; D unresolved. The germline V gene has CDR1 MNHNY and CDR2 SVGAGI (reference sequence). V was trimmed by 6 bases and J by 0 bases, leaving 12 bases between them. The CDR3 runs 15 residues. CDR3 in amino acids: CASRTVGNSNQPQHF. CDR3 nucleotide sequence: TGTGCCAGCAGAACCGTGGGAAATAGCAATCAGCCCCAGCATTTT.

This chain joins TRBV5-1 and TRBJ2-1, with TRBD1 identical over 12 bases. The CDR3 contains 15 residues. The trim removed 3 bases at V and 8 bases at J, leaving 6 bases unmatched. The germline CDR1 and CDR2 sequences are SGHRS and YFSETQ. CDR3 coding DNA: TGCGCCAGCAGCTCCGGGACAGGGGGCTTAGATGAGCAGTTCTTC. Protein: CASSSGTGGLDEQFF.

This sequence joins TRBV6-1 and TRBJ2-2, with TRBD2 matching over 15 bases. CDR1 and CDR2 from the germline V gene are MNHNS and SASEGT. The length of the CDR3 is 16 residues. The junction had 2 bases not matched to a gene; V was cut back by 4 bases and J by 5 bases. CDR3 protein: CASSGGTSGGTGELFF. In DNA form, the CDR3 reads TGTGCCAGCAGTGGCGGGACTAGCGGGGGGACCGGGGAGCTGTTTTTT.

This chain connects TRBV7-7 to TRBJ1-1; D call uncertain. Trimming left V 5 bases short and J 2 bases short, with 9 bases between. The CDR3 totals 13 residues. From germline, CDR1 is SSHAT and CDR2 FNYEAQ (reference sequence). This CDR3 is CASSKDFNTEAFF. CDR3 DNA sequence: TGTGCCAGCAGCAAAGATTTTAACACTGAAGCTTTCTTT. The complete variable domain, with remaining parts taken from reference TRBV7-7 and TRBJ1-1, reads GAGVSQSPRYKVTKRGQDVTLRCDPISSHATLYWYQQALGQGPEFLTYFNYEAQPDKSGLPSDRFSAERPEGSISTLTIQRTEQRDSAMYRCASSKDFNTEAFFGQGTRLTVV.

The chain couples TRBV5-4 to TRBJ1-1; 8 nucleotides line up with TRBD1. Germline trimming cut 4 bases from V and 1 base from J; bases unmatched to any gene: 6. Germline loops: CDR1 SGHNT, CDR2 YYREEE (reference sequence). The CDR3 runs 15 residues. The CDR3 region is CASSKAGTGNTEAFF. In DNA, the CDR3 is TGTGCCAGCAGCAAGGCCGGGACAGGGAACACTGAAGCTTTCTTT.

V is TRBV5-5 and J is TRBJ2-3; 7 nucleotides align to TRBD1. V gave up 1 base and J gave up 1 base; unmatched junction bases: 9. Germline assignment: CDR1 SGHKS and CDR2 YYEKEE (reference sequence). The CDR3 has 17 amino acids. The CDR3 reads CASSLFDGQGGTDTQYF. The CDR3 coding sequence is TGTGCCAGCAGCTTGTTCGACGGGCAGGGGGGCACAGATACGCAGTATTTT.

The genes are TRBV18 and TRBJ2-7; a weak D match, TRBD2 (6 bases). This CDR3 spans 17 amino acids. The V gene lost 3 bases and the J gene lost 0 bases, with 18 bases spanning the gap. Germline lookup yields CDR1 KGHSH and CDR2 LQKENI. The CDR3 is CASSPPVGTPSSYEQYF. The CDR3 nucleotides are TGTGCCAGCTCACCCCCGGTCGGGACTCCCAGCTCCTACGAGCAGTACTTC.

V gene TRBV11-2 combines with J gene TRBJ2-7, with 8 bases that match TRBD1. Germline V gives CDR1 SGHAT, CDR2 FQNNGV. V shed 5 bases and J 3 bases; nucleotides not matched to a gene: 9. This CDR3 comprises 15 residues. This chain's CDR3 is CASSPTGTGVYEQYF. DNA for the CDR3: TGTGCCAGCAGCCCAACCGGGACAGGAGTCTACGAGCAGTACTTC.

V gene TRBV29-1 combines with J gene TRBJ1-2; D gene unclear. V was pared by 0 bases and J by 5 bases, with 16 bases between. The CDR3 has 15 amino acids. Germline-derived CDR1 and CDR2 are SQVTM and ANQGSEA. The DNA for the CDR3 is TGCAGCGTTGAAGACCGAGGGCGGTTACGGTATGGCTACACCTTC. It specifies CSVEDRGRLRYGYTF.

This clone was counted a few times. The rearrangement links TRBV19 to TRBJ2-1, with D tentatively TRBD2 (6 bases). Deletions cut 0 bases from V and 3 bases from J, with 12 bases between. The CDR3 runs 16 residues. The V gene's germline CDR1 is LNHDA and CDR2 SQIVND (reference sequence). CDR3 bases: TGTGCCAGTAGTATAGAGGCGGCTAGCGTCTACAATGAGCAGTTCTTC. This encodes CASSIEAASVYNEQFF.

This chain links TRBV6-5 with TRBJ2-3; D is undetermined. CDR1 and CDR2 from the germline V gene are MNHEY and SVGAGI. The V end lost 10 bases, the J end lost 4 bases, and 12 bases lay between the germline ends. The CDR3 contains 12 residues. CDR3 nucleotide sequence: TGTGCCACCATGCTTTACCCAGATACGCAGTATTTT. This gives the protein CATMLYPDTQYF.

The chain links TRBV27 to TRBJ2-1; TRBD1 matches 8 bases. The CDR3 is 14 amino acids. Germline CDR1 MNHEY, CDR2 SMNVEV (reference sequence). The junction had 8 bases not matched to a gene; V was cut back by 8 bases and J by 5 bases. The CDR3 protein is CASRRQGNHNEQFF. The CDR3 nucleotides are TGTGCCAGCCGCAGACAGGGGAACCACAATGAGCAGTTCTTC.

This clone has only one observation. The rearrangement uses TRBV18 and TRBJ1-5, with TRBD1 identical over 9 bases. V dropped 6 bases and J dropped 5; count of bases not matched to a gene: 8. Germline CDR1 and CDR2: KGHSH and LQKENI. This CDR3 has 15 residues. The CDR3 loop is CASSAGQGIDQPQHF. CDR3 DNA: TGTGCCAGCTCGGCTGGACAGGGGATCGATCAGCCCCAGCATTTT.

This chain connects TRBV6-1 to TRBJ1-2; no reliable D call. This CDR3 is 15 amino acids long. V lost 2 bases, J lost 4 bases, and 14 bases lay in between. Germline CDR1 is MNHNS and CDR2 is SASEGT. CDR3 protein: CASSENPGGGYGYTF. In DNA form, the CDR3 reads TGTGCCAGCAGTGAAAATCCCGGAGGAGGCTATGGCTACACCTTC.

V and J are TRBV5-1 and TRBJ2-2; TRBD1 aligns across 7 bases. The CDR3 is 16 amino acids. V dropped 2 bases and J dropped 2; count of bases not matched to a gene: 6. Per germline, CDR1 SGHRS and CDR2 YFSETQ. The CDR3 region has the DNA TGCGCCAGCAGCTTATCAGTAGGGGGCAACACCGGGGAGCTGTTTTTT. Residues: CASSLSVGGNTGELFF.

J is TRBJ1-2 and V is TRBV7-9; 9 positions match TRBD1. CDR1 is SEHNR, CDR2 FQNEAQ, per germline (reference sequence). The CDR3 is 16 residues long. V lost 3 bases to trimming and J lost 2 bases; unmatched junction nucleotides: 7. In DNA, the CDR3 is TGTGCCAGCAGCTTGTCCCCGGGGACAGGGAACTATGGCTACACCTTC. Protein product: CASSLSPGTGNYGYTF.

The chain links TRBV19 to TRBJ2-1, with D possibly TRBD2 on 5 matching bases. Germline V CDR1 and CDR2: LNHDA, SQIVND (reference sequence). Trimming shortened V by 1 base and J by 5 bases, and 12 bases separated the two germline ends. The CDR3 contains 15 residues. The CDR3 sequence is CASSIGFGLHNEQFF. The CDR3 DNA follows: TGTGCCAGTAGTATAGGTTTCGGACTCCACAATGAGCAGTTCTTC.

This rearrangement joins TRBV19 to TRBJ2-1, with a tentative D call TRBD1 (5 bases). The CDR3 length is 15 residues. Germline V gives CDR1 LNHDA, CDR2 SQIVND (reference sequence). V shed 6 bases and J shed 2 bases, with 14 bases lying between them. CDR3 sequence (DNA): TGTGCCAGTAGCCTTGGGGCTCCTCCCTACAATGAGCAGTTCTTC. Translation: CASSLGAPPYNEQFF.

The V and J genes are TRBV2 and TRBJ2-7; perhaps TRBD1 as D (6 bases). The CDR3 is made up of 15 amino acids. The germline V gene has CDR1 SNHLY and CDR2 FYNNEI. V lost 6 bases to trimming and J lost 6 bases, with 21 bases between them. CDR3 nucleotide sequence: TGTGCCAGCAGCGGAAACAGGGCCAGGCGAGGCGAGCAGTACTTC. Its protein is CASSGNRARRGEQYF.

This clone is a singleton in its sample. This chain links TRBV29-1 with TRBJ2-5; a possible D gene is TRBD1 (6 bases). This CDR3 is built from 14 residues. Trimming pared 6 bases from V and 4 bases from J, leaving 18 bases between. The germline V gene encodes CDR1 SQVTM and CDR2 ANQGSEA. This CDR3 is CSVGHSDRSETQYF. CDR3 in DNA: TGCAGCGTCGGACATTCAGACAGGTCAGAGACCCAGTACTTC.